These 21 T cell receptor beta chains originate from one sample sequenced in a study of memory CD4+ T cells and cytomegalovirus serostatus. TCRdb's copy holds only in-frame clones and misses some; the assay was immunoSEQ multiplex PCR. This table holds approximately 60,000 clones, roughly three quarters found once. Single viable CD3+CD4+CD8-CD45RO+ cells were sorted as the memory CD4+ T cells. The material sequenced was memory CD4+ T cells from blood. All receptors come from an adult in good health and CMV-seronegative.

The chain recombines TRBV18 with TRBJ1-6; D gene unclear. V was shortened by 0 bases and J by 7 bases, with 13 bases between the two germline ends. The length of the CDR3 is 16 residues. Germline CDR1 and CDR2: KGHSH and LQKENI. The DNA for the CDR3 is TGTGCCAGCTCACCACCGCCGAGTATCTTGAATTCACCCCTCCACTTT. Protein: CASSPPPSILNSPLHF.

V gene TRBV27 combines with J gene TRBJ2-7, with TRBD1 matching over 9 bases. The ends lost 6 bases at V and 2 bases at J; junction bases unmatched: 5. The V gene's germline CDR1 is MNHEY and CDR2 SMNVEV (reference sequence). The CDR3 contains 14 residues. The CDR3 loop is CASRSDRGAYEQYF. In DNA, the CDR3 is TGTGCCAGCAGATCTGACAGGGGGGCCTACGAGCAGTACTTC.

The CDR3 region is CASSPTASRGELFF. The CDR3 coding sequence is TGCGCCAGCAGCCCCACAGCCTCCCGGGGGGAGCTGTTTTTT. The chain links TRBV5-1 to TRBJ2-2; D gene unclear. This CDR3 contains 14 residues. Trimming pared 4 bases from V and 8 bases from J, leaving 15 bases between. CDR1 SGHRS and CDR2 YFSETQ come from the germline V gene.

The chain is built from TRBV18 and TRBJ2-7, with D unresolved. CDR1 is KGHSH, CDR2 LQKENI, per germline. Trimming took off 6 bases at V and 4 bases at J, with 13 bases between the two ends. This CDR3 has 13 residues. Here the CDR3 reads CASSLLDKYEQYF. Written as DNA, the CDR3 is TGTGCCAGCTCCCTCCTCGACAAGTACGAGCAGTACTTC.

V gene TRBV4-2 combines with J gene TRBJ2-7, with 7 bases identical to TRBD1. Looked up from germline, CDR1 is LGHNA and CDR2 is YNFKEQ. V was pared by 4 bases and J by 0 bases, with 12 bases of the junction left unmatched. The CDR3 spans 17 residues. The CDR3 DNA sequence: TGTGCCAGCAGCCGAACACCGGGACAGACAACCTCCTACGAGCAGTACTTC. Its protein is CASSRTPGQTTSYEQYF.

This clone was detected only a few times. The CDR3 DNA reads TGTGCCAGCAGCAGGACTCAATCCTACGAGCAGTACTTC. This codes for CASSRTQSYEQYF. This chain connects TRBV11-2 to TRBJ2-7; the D gene is possibly TRBD2 (5 bases). The CDR3 runs 13 residues. The V gene lost 5 bases and the J gene lost 1 base, with 9 bases spanning the gap. The germline V gene has CDR1 SGHAT and CDR2 FQNNGV.

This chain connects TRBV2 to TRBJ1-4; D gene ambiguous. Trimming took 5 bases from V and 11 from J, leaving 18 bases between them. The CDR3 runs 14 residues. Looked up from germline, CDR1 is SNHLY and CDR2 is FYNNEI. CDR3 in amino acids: CASSLARTPPKLFF. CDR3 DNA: TGTGCCAGCAGTTTGGCCCGTACTCCCCCGAAACTGTTTTTT.

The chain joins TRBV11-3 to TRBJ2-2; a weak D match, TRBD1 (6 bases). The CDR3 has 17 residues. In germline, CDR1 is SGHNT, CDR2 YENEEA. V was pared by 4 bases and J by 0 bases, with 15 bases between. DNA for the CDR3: TGTGCCAGCAGCTCCAGGGGTATGCGCACGAACACCGGGGAGCTGTTTTTT. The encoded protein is CASSSRGMRTNTGELFF. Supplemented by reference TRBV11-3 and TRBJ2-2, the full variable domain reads EAGVVQSPRYKIIEKKQPVAFWCNPISGHNTLYWYLQNLGQGPELLIRYENEEAVDDSQLPKDRFSAERLKGVDSTLKIQPAELGDSAVYLCASSSRGMRTNTGELFFGEGSRLTVL.

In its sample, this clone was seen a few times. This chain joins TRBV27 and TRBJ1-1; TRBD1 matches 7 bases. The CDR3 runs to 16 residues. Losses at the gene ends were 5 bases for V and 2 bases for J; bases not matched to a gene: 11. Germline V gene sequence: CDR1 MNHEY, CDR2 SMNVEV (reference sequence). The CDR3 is CASSRGIGTANTEAFF. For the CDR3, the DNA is TGTGCCAGCAGTCGGGGAATCGGGACAGCAAACACTGAAGCTTTCTTT.

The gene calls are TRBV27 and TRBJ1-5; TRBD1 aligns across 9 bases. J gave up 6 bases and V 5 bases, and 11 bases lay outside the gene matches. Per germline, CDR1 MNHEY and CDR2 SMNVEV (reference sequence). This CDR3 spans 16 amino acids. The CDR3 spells CASSKSTGGPGQPQHF. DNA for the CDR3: TGTGCCAGCAGTAAGAGCACAGGGGGCCCAGGTCAGCCCCAGCATTTT.

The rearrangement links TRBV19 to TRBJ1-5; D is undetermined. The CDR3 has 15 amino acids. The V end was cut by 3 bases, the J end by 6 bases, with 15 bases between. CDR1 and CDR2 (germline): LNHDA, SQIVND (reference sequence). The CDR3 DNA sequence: TGTGCCAGTAGTATTGATCCCGGAGGGCGTCAGCCCCAGCATTTT. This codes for CASSIDPGGRQPQHF.

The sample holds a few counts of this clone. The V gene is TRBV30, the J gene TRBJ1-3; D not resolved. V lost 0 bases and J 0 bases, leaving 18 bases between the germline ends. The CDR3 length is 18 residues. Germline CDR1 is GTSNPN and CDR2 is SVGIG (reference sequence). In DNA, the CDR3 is TGTGCCTGGAGTGTCCAGGCTTATCTTTCTCGCTCTGGAAACACCATATATTTT. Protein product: CAWSVQAYLSRSGNTIYF.

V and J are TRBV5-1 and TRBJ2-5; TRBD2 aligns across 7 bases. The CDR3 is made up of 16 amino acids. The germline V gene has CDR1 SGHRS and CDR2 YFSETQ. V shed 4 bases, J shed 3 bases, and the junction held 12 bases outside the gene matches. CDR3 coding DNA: TGCGCCAGCAGCACCTCCGGGTCTAGCGGAAAAGAGACCCAGTACTTC. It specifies CASSTSGSSGKETQYF.

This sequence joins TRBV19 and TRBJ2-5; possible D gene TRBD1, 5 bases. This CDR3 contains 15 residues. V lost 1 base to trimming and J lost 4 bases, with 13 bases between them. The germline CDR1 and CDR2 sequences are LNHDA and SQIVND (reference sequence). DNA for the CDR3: TGTGCCAGTAGTATAGTGCAGGGTAACCCAGAGACCCAGTACTTC. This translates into CASSIVQGNPETQYF. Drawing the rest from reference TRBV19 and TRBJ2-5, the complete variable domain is DGGITQSPKYLFRKEGQNVTLSCEQNLNHDAMYWYRQDPGQGLRLIYYSQIVNDFQKGDIAEGYSVSREKKESFPLTVTSAQKNPTAFYLCASSIVQGNPETQYFGPGTRLLVL.

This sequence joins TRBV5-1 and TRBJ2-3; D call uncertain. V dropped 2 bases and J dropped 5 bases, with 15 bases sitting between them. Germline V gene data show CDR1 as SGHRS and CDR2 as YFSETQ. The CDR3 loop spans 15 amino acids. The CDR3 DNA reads TGCGCCAGCAGCTTAGAAAGCCCTATTATAGATACGCAGTATTTT. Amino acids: CASSLESPIIDTQYF.

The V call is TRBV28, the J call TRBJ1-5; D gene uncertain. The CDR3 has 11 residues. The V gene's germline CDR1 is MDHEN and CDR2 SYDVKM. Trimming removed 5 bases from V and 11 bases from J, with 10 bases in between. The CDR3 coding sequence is TGTGCCAGCAGTCCCCGAGGAGCCCAGCATTTT. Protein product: CASSPRGAQHF.

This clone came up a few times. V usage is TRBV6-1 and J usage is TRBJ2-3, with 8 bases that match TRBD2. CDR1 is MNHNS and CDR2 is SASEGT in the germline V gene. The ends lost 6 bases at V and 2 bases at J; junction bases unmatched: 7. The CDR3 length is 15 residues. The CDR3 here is CASSFGTRTTDTQYF. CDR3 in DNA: TGTGCCAGCAGCTTCGGGACTAGGACCACAGATACGCAGTATTTT.

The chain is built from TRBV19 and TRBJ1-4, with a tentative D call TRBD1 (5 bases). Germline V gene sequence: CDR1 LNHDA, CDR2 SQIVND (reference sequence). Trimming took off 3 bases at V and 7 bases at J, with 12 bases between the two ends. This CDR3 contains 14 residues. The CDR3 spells CASSIRGGTEKLFF. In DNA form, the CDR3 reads TGTGCCAGTAGTATTCGCGGGGGAACTGAAAAACTGTTTTTT.

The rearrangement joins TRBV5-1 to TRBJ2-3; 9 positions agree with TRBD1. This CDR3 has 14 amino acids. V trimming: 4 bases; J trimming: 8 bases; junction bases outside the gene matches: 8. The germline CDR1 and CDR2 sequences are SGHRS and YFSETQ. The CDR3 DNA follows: TGCGCCAGCAGCCTACAGGGGGCTGGGGGTACGCAGTATTTT. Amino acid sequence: CASSLQGAGGTQYF.

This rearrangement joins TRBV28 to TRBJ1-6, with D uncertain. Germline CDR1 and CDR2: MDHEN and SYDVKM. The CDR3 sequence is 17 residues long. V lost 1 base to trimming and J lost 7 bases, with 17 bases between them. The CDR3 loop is CASSLFAGQVVNSPLHF. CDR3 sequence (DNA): TGTGCCAGCAGTTTATTCGCCGGGCAGGTGGTAAATTCACCCCTCCACTTT.

The CDR3 DNA reads TGTGCCAGTAGTACCACACTCGACCGCCCGGGAAATGAAAAACTGTTTTTT. This translates into CASSTTLDRPGNEKLFF. The J gene is TRBJ1-4, the V gene TRBV19; the D is unclear. Trimming pared 4 bases from V and 5 bases from J, leaving 20 bases between. The germline V gene encodes CDR1 LNHDA and CDR2 SQIVND (reference sequence). CDR3 length equals 17 residues.